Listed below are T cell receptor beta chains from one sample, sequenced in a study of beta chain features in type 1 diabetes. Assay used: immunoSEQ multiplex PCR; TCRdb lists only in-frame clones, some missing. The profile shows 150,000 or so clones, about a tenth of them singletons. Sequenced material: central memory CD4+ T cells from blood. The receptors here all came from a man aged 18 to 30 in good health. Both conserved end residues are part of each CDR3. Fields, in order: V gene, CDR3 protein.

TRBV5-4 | CASSSPGQGINEQYF
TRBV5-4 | CASSLEYTTDTQYF
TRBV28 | CASTDGSTQETQYF
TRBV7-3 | CASSSGQGVEKLFF
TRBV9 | CASREPLAGGYNEQFF
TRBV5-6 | CASSNRGPTYEQYF
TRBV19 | CASSIDRNTEAFF
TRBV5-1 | CASSLGPSGDNEQFF
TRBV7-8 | CASSLRRTSGGLYEQYF
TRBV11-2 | CASSFSLGLAAYEQYF
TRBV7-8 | CASSIIAGGRTGELFF
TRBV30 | CAWSVPSGGETQYF
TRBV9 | CASSGTAQETQYF